This T cell receptor beta chain was identified in a study of Graves' ophthalmopathy and Graves' hyperthyroidism. The sequenced template was RNA, covering the TCR beta CDR3 region. After a first-round RT-PCR with HTBI primers, a second-round multiplex PCR was run. TCRdb itself ran the multiplex PCR reads through MiXCR, one entry per CDR3 protein. The sample lists about 640,000 distinct CDR3 sequences, just over 40% occurring once. CDR3 length: 18 amino acids. The germline gives CDR1 ENHRY, CDR2 SYGVKD. Trimming cost V 4 bases and J 2 bases; bases outside gene matches: 11. The receptor comes from an adult man with Graves' ophthalmopathy. The sequenced material came from peripheral blood. The gene calls are TRBV10-3 and TRBJ2-6, with 7 bases identical to TRBD2. The CDR3 DNA follows: TGTGCCATCAGTGCCGAGGGCGGGAGACTTACTGGGGCCAACGTCCTGACTTTC. It translates to CAISAEGGRLTGANVLTF.